The present entry profiles one T cell receptor (beta chain) with its context. Its target antigen remains unknown. Base qualities are not provided; no much larger clone lies one nucleotide away. PBMCs were isolated by Ficoll-Paque density gradient centrifugation. The germline V gene specifies SGHVS as CDR1 and FQNEAQ as CDR2. V and J are truncated by 1 base and 4 bases respectively, leaving an intervening sequence of 7 bases. The CDR3 goes from the cysteine to the phenylalanine over 14 residues. Only the CDR3 region is kept as DNA, spanning 42 bases read in frame from base 1. These data are taken from a study of T-cell memory formation after mild COVID-19 listed by TCRdb under 2021. For the wider study: Most TCR sequence clusters were specific to one of the two donors. In two donors, T-cell clones that expanded and contracted after mild COVID-19 were followed by sequencing TCRalpha and TCRbeta repertoires longitudinally. Two young, previously healthy adult volunteers, one female and one male, were included in the cohort. Broader findings and caveats from the paper: Contracting CD4+ clones were located mainly in the CM and EM memory subsets, whereas CD8+ clones were found to be enriched in EMRA. The study covered only a couple of mild cases, and larger cohorts including severe cases with pre-infection samples were considered necessary. The second-wave clones that peaked on day 37 were not confirmed to be SARS-CoV-2 specific. The detection of some responding clones in pre-infection memory suggests that pre-existing cross-reactive memory T cells joined the SARS-CoV-2 response. From day 15 to 85, contracting clones showed balanced CD4/CD8 phenotypes, whereas a second wave of clones that expanded from day 15 to 37 leaned towards CD4+.

The instrument was an Illumina NovaSeq 6000. cDNA libraries for TCRalpha and TCRbeta were prepared by 5'RACE using constant-segment primers, with sample barcodes and unique molecular identifiers added. RNA was extracted from every sample with Trizol reagent. Amplification of the libraries took two PCR steps, and the second step added a second sample barcode plus Illumina TruSeq adapters. Libraries were sequenced on an Illumina NovaSeq with 2 x 150 bp paired-end reads. The study's processing was this. The reads were demultiplexed and collapsed into UMI-guided consensus sequences using migec v1.2.7. Using mixcr v2.1.11, UMI consensuses were aligned to TRA and TRB V and J templates and then assembled into clonotypes. Clonotypes were classified as expanded or contracted when called significant by both edgeR and NoisET, with noise models trained on biological replicates. For edgeR calls, the cutoffs were a false discovery rate-adjusted p below 0.01 and a log2 fold-change threshold of 1. PCA with hierarchical clustering of max-normalized trajectories of the 1000 most abundant clonotypes was used as exploratory dynamics analysis. Separately sequenced CD4+ and CD8+ repertoires were used to assign the CD4 or CD8 phenotype of responding clones. The public reads were run again by TCRdb, first through fastp at Q25 and then through MiXCR, and only productive beta chains were kept. Every entry covers one CDR3 protein and lists the most common genes and DNA from its rows. TCRdb's processing, not the study's, gives the V and J calls here. The sample has 400,000 to 500,000 distinct CDR3 sequences on record, about 24% of them singletons. Jointly, the top ten make up 7% to 9.5% of the sample.

This chain is built from TRBV7-8 and TRBJ1-4; the D gene is not confidently resolved. The source of this sequence is an adult woman who had mild COVID-19 (a few samples of this study predate the infection). The sample titles of this study are shuffled in the database, so cell type and time point are left out; the donor was told from shared clones. The sequencing input was PBMCs or a T cell subset sorted from them (not recorded which). The CDR3 protein is CASSLGRFNEKLFF. The bases read TGTGCCAGCAGCTTAGGGAGGTTTAATGAAAAACTGTTTTTT.